What follows are 22 T cell receptor beta chains derived from one specimen sequenced in a study of CD4 T cells in relation to SARS-CoV-2 and coronaviruses. These receptors have no identified antigens. Clones were read by immunoSEQ multiplex PCR, and TCRdb kept only the in-frame ones, dropping some. The table records tens of thousands of clones, roughly 80% of them present only once. Before the COVID-19 pandemic, during about 2010-2019, CD4+ T cells were taken from unexposed donors. Isolation of CD4+ T cells took place after less than twelve days in culture. The sequencing sample was made of CD4+ T cells from PBMCs, cultured in vitro. The receptors originated from a human donor in good health.

V and J are TRBV10-2 and TRBJ1-5; D gene uncertain. This CDR3 comprises 13 residues. CDR1 is WSHSY and CDR2 is SAAADI in the germline V gene. Trimming removed 3 bases from V and 5 bases from J, with 8 bases in between. CDR3 region: CASSDFEDQPQHF. CDR3 sequence (DNA): TGCGCCAGCAGTGACTTTGAAGATCAGCCCCAGCATTTT.

This clone is medium-sized (0.01 to 0.1%). The rearrangement joins TRBV24-1 to TRBJ2-2, with 9 bases fitting TRBD1. Germline V gene sequence: CDR1 KGHDR, CDR2 SFDVKD. The CDR3 has 15 residues. V shed 7 bases and J 6 bases; nucleotides not matched to a gene: 8. The CDR3 sequence: CATRSRDRESGELFF. CDR3 nucleotides: TGTGCCACCAGAAGCCGGGACAGGGAGTCCGGGGAGCTGTTTTTT.

This chain joins TRBV28 and TRBJ2-3; tentative D call: TRBD1 (6 bases). CDR1 MDHEN and CDR2 SYDVKM come from the germline V gene. The CDR3 length is 15 residues. Trimming removed 3 bases from V and 4 bases from J, with 14 bases in between. CDR3 in DNA: TGTGCCAGCAGTTTGCCAGGGGCACGGGCAGATACGCAGTATTTT. Translated, it gives CASSLPGARADTQYF.

This chain links TRBV27 with TRBJ2-3; D is possibly TRBD1 or TRBD2 (5 bases each). V dropped 4 bases and J dropped 2 bases, with 22 bases sitting between them. There are 18 residues in the CDR3. CDR1 is MNHEY and CDR2 is SMNVEV in the germline V gene (reference sequence). The CDR3 loop is CASSYAGGASGNTDTQYF. The CDR3, as DNA: TGTGCCAGCAGTTATGCCGGTGGGGCCAGCGGTAACACAGATACGCAGTATTTT.

The V call is TRBV5-1, the J call TRBJ2-7; 10 bases are a match to TRBD2. The CDR3 contains 16 residues. The germline CDR1 and CDR2 sequences are SGHRS and YFSETQ. The J segment lost 2 bases and the V segment lost 0 bases, leaving 5 bases of the junction unmatched. CDR3: CASSLDTSGIPYEQYF. CDR3 coding DNA: TGCGCCAGCAGCTTGGATACTAGCGGGATCCCCTACGAGCAGTACTTC.

This clone was observed a handful of times. V and J are TRBV6-5 and TRBJ1-1, with D unclear. Germline loops: CDR1 MNHEY, CDR2 SVGAGI. The CDR3 runs 14 residues. Trimming cost V 6 bases and J 2 bases, with 13 bases left between them. The CDR3 nucleotides read TGTGCCAGCAGGAGACCCTTTCGAAACACTGAAGCTTTCTTT. This translates into CASRRPFRNTEAFF.

This chain joins TRBV27 and TRBJ1-2; 7 nucleotides agree with TRBD1. The CDR3 consists of 14 residues. V lost 6 bases to trimming and J lost 0 bases; unmatched junction nucleotides: 4. Germline values: CDR1 MNHEY, CDR2 SMNVEV (reference sequence). CDR3 nucleotide sequence: TGTGCCAGCAGCTACAGGGGAGCTAACTATGGCTACACCTTC. This encodes CASSYRGANYGYTF.

The chain recombines TRBV24-1 with TRBJ2-3; possibly TRBD2 for D (5 bases). This CDR3 comprises 13 residues. Trimming cost V 7 bases and J 10 bases, with 17 bases left between them. Germline CDR1 is KGHDR and CDR2 is SFDVKD. CDR3 nucleotide sequence: TGTGCCACCAGCGACTACACCGGGTTTCCGCAGTATTTT. It yields the protein CATSDYTGFPQYF.

The V gene is TRBV10-3, the J gene TRBJ2-7, with TRBD2 matching 9 bases. The CDR3 loop spans 15 amino acids. Germline trimming cut 4 bases from V and 5 bases from J; bases unmatched to any gene: 9. Germline assignment: CDR1 ENHRY and CDR2 SYGVKD. The CDR3 DNA reads TGTGCCATCAGTGCGACTAGCGGCGGCTTCGACGAGCAGTACTTC. Translation: CAISATSGGFDEQYF.

The V and J genes are TRBV6-4 and TRBJ2-2, with TRBD1 matching 9 bases. The CDR3 extends over 15 amino acids. CDR1 and CDR2 from the germline V gene are MRHNA and SNTAGT. The junction had 8 bases not matched to a gene; V was cut back by 9 bases and J by 3 bases. CDR3 residues: CASTPGQGDTGELFF. The CDR3, as DNA: TGTGCCAGTACACCGGGACAGGGAGACACCGGGGAGCTGTTTTTT.

The V call is TRBV28, the J call TRBJ1-5; TRBD1 is a possible D gene (5 bases). V was pared by 7 bases and J by 1 base, with 11 bases between. The CDR3 covers 14 residues. Germline V gives CDR1 MDHEN, CDR2 SYDVKM. CDR3 region: CASTKWGSNQPQHF. For the CDR3, the DNA is TGTGCCAGCACCAAATGGGGGAGCAATCAGCCCCAGCATTTT.

The gene calls are TRBV6-4 and TRBJ1-5, with D unresolved. V was clipped by 4 bases and J by 9 bases, with 16 bases between them. Germline CDR1 and CDR2: MRHNA and SNTAGT. The CDR3 contains 14 residues. The CDR3 loop reads CASSVTNALGPQHF. The CDR3 DNA follows: TGTGCCAGCAGTGTTACTAACGCGCTTGGGCCCCAGCATTTT.

This clone was counted a single time. V is TRBV5-1 and J is TRBJ2-7; possible D gene TRBD2, 6 bases. Per the germline V gene, CDR1 is SGHRS and CDR2 is YFSETQ. This CDR3 has 14 residues. Trimming removed 0 bases at V and 3 bases at J, with 10 bases between. The CDR3 DNA reads as TGCGCCAGCAGCTTGGTTGCGCGGGACTACGAGCAGTACTTC. Encoded protein: CASSLVARDYEQYF.

This clone was counted once. This chain links TRBV3-1 (or the pseudogene TRBV3-2) with TRBJ1-3, with D tentatively TRBD1 (5 bases). There are 14 residues in the CDR3. Germline V gives CDR1 LGHDT, CDR2 YNNKEL (reference sequence). The V end was cut by 2 bases, the J end by 0 bases, with 5 bases between. The CDR3 region has the DNA TGTGCCAGCAGCCAACAGGGCTCTGGAAACACCATATATTTT. Protein: CASSQQGSGNTIYF.

The gene calls are TRBV5-1 and TRBJ2-3; TRBD1 matches at 8 bases. From germline, CDR1 is SGHRS and CDR2 YFSETQ. V gave up 1 base and J gave up 6 bases; unmatched junction bases: 4. This CDR3 has 14 amino acids. CDR3 DNA sequence: TGCGCCAGCAGCTTGACAGGGGGACCCGATACGCAGTATTTT. Amino acids: CASSLTGGPDTQYF.

This clone was found once. This rearrangement joins TRBV2 to TRBJ1-1; 7 bases match TRBD1. The germline V gene has CDR1 SNHLY and CDR2 FYNNEI. The CDR3 extends over 14 amino acids. The V gene end was trimmed by 6 bases and the J gene end by 1 base; junction bases not matched to a gene: 5. The DNA of the CDR3 is TGTGCCAGCAGGAGGGCAGGGGGGAACACTGAAGCTTTCTTT. Its translation: CASRRAGGNTEAFF.

V is TRBV30 and J is TRBJ2-7; 7 nucleotides align to TRBD2. The length of the CDR3 is 15 residues. Germline loops: CDR1 GTSNPN, CDR2 SVGIG (reference sequence). After removal of 4 bases from V and 2 bases from J, the junction contained 11 bases not matched to a gene. The CDR3 region is CAWTVGLGRAYEQYF. The CDR3 coding sequence is TGTGCCTGGACTGTTGGTCTTGGGAGGGCCTACGAGCAGTACTTC.

The V and J genes are TRBV5-1 and TRBJ1-5; D gene ambiguous. The CDR3 runs to 13 residues. The V and J ends lost 5 bases and 0 bases respectively, with 6 bases between them. Germline CDR1 is SGHRS and CDR2 is YFSETQ. The CDR3, as DNA: TGCGCCAGCAGACCAGATAGCAATCAGCCCCAGCATTTT. It translates to CASRPDSNQPQHF.

The chain couples TRBV19 to TRBJ1-4; a weak D match, TRBD1 (5 bases). Germline V gene lookup returns CDR1 LNHDA and CDR2 SQIVND (reference sequence). The V end lost 3 bases, the J end lost 0 bases, and 11 bases lay between the germline ends. CDR3 length: 16 amino acids. CDR3 bases: TGTGCCAGTAGTATGAGTGGGGGAGCAACTAATGAAAAACTGTTTTTT. As protein: CASSMSGGATNEKLFF.

This clone came up once. The V call is TRBV15, the J call TRBJ2-7, with 7 bases matching TRBD1. Germline CDR1 LNHNV, CDR2 YYDKDF (reference sequence). The length of the CDR3 is 15 residues. J lost 4 bases, V lost 0 bases, and 6 bases had no gene match. The CDR3 nucleotides read TGTGCCACCAGCAGAGAGTTAGGGGGCAGTTACGAGCAGTACTTC. Protein: CATSRELGGSYEQYF.

The chain recombines TRBV7-9 with TRBJ2-5; D is possibly TRBD1 (5 bases). The V and J ends lost 0 bases and 5 bases respectively, with 13 bases between them. Germline loops: CDR1 SEHNR, CDR2 FQNEAQ (reference sequence). This CDR3 is built from 15 residues. The CDR3 DNA is TGTGCCAGCAGCTTAGCCGAGATAGCAGGGGAGACCCAGTACTTC. This codes for CASSLAEIAGETQYF. The whole variable domain, remainder taken from reference TRBV7-9 and TRBJ2-5, is DTGVSQNPRHKITKRGQNVTFRCDPISEHNRLYWYRQTLGQGPEFLTYFQNEAQLEKSRLLSDRFSAERPKGSFSTLEIQRTEQGDSAMYLCASSLAEIAGETQYFGPGTRLLVL.

This chain uses TRBV5-4 with TRBJ2-6; TRBD2 might be the D (6 bases). Germline values: CDR1 SGHNT, CDR2 YYREEE (reference sequence). The germline V and J ends were trimmed by 0 bases and 1 base, with 11 bases remaining between them. This CDR3 is 17 amino acids long. CDR3 residues: CASSLAVAGSGANVLTF. In DNA, the CDR3 is TGTGCCAGCAGCTTGGCCGTTGCGGGGTCTGGGGCCAACGTCCTGACTTTC.